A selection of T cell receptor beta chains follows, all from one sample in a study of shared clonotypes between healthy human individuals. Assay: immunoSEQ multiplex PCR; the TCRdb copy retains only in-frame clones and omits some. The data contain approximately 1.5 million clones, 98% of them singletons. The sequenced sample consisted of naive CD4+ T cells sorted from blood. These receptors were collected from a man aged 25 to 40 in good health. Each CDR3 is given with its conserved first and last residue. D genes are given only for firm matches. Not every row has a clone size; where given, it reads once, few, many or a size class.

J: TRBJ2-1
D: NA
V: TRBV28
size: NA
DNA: TGTGCCAGCAGCCTCATTAGCCTTACAGGGAGGGTGGATGAGCAGTTCTTC
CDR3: CASSLISLTGRVDEQFF

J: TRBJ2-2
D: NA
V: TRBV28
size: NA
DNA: TGTGCCAGCAGTTTGGTTGGCACCGGGGAGCTGTTTTTT
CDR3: CASSLVGTGELFF

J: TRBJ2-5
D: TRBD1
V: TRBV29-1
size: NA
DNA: TGCAGCGTTGGGGGGCAGGGGGCGATCCAAGAGACCCAGTACTTC
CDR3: CSVGGQGAIQETQYF

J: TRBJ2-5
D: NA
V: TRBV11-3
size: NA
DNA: TGTGCCAGCAGCAAAGGTCAGCGAGAGACCCAGTACTTC
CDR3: CASSKGQRETQYF

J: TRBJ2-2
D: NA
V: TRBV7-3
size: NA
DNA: TGTGCCAGCAGAACCGGGACCACGAACACCGGGGAGCTGTTTTTT
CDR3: CASRTGTTNTGELFF

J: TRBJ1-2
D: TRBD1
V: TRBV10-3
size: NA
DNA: TGTGCCATCCCCGCAGGGGGCGGCTATGGCTACACCTTC
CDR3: CAIPAGGGYGYTF

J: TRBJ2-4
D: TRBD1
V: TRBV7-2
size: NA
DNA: TGTGCCAGCAGCTTCTGGACAGGCGGTGACATTCAGTACTTC
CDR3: CASSFWTGGDIQYF

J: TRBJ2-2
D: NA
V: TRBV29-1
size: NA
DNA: TGCAGCGGGAAGGACGAAGCCGGGGAGCTGTTTTTT
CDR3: CSGKDEAGELFF

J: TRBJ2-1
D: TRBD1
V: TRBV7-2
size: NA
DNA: TGTGCCAGCAGCTTCGGGGACAGGAGCTCCTACAATGAGCAGTTCTTC
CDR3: CASSFGDRSSYNEQFF

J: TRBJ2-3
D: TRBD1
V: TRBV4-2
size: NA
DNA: TGTGCCAGCAGCAGCACAGTCCGGGACAGGTTTGCAGATACGCAGTATTTT
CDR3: CASSSTVRDRFADTQYF

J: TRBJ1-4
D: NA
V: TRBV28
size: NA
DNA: TGTGCCAGCAGTTTGGTCGCAGCCCCCCTGTTTTTT
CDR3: CASSLVAAPLFF

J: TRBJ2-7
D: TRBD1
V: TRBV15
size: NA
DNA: TGTGCCACCAGCAGGCGGACAGGAGACTACGAGCAGTACTTC
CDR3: CATSRRTGDYEQYF

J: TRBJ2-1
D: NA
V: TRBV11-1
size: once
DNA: TGTGCCAGCAGCTTAGGGGTAGGAGCGGGTTACAATGAGCAGTTCTTC
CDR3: CASSLGVGAGYNEQFF

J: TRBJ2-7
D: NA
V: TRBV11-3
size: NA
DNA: TGTGCCCAAAGGTGCAGGGTAGGTTCGTACGAGCAGTACTTC
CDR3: CAQRCRVGSYEQYF

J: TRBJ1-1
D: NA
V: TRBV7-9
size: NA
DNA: TGTGCCAGCAGCTTTGGGGGGAGGCCTGAAGCTTTCTTT
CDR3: CASSFGGRPEAFF

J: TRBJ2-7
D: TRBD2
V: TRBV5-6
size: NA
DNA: TGTGCCAGCAGCTCCCCCTCTAGCGGCTTGAGTTACGAGCAGTACTTC
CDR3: CASSSPSSGLSYEQYF

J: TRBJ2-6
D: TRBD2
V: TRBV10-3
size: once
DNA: TGTGCCATCAGTGAGGGGAGGGGTCGCATAGAGGGGGCCAACGTCCTGACTTTC
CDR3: CAISEGRGRIEGANVLTF

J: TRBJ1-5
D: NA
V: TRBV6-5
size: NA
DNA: TGTGCCAGCAGTTACGTCCAGGGAAAGGGTCAGCCCCAGCATTTT
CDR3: CASSYVQGKGQPQHF

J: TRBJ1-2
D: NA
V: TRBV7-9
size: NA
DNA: TGTGCCAGCAGCCAAAAGACAGGTTTCTATGGCTACACCTTC
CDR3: CASSQKTGFYGYTF

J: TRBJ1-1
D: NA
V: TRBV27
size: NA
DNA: TGTGCCAGCAGTTTTCAGGGGAACACTGAAGCTTTCTTT
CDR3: CASSFQGNTEAFF

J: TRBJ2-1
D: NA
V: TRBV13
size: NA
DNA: TGTGCCAGCAGCGGCCTTGACGAAGTCGCTTACAATGAGCAGTTCTTC
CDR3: CASSGLDEVAYNEQFF

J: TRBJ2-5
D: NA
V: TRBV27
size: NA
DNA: TGTGCCAGCAGTTTGGTCGGTAGCATTCAAGAGACCCAGTACTTC
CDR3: CASSLVGSIQETQYF

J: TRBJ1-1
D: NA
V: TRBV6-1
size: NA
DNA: TGTGCCAGCAGTGTTTCAGGTCCCACTGAAGCTTTCTTT
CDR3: CASSVSGPTEAFF

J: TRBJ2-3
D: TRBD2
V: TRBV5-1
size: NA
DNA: TGCGCCAGCAGCTTGCTAGCGGGAACTAGCACAGATACGCAGTATTTT
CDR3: CASSLLAGTSTDTQYF

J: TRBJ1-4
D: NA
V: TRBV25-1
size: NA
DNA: TGTGCCAGCAGCCGCGCAACTAATGAAAAACTGTTTTTT
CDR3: CASSRATNEKLFF

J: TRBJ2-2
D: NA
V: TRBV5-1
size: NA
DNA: TGCGCCAGCAGCTTGGGTGGGACTGCGAACACCGGGGAGCTGTTTTTT
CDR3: CASSLGGTANTGELFF

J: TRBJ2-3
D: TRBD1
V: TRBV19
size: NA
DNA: TGTGCCAGTAGTAACCGGGACAGGGGGCAAGATACGCAGTATTTT
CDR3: CASSNRDRGQDTQYF

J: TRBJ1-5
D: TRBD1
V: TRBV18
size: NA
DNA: TGTGCCAGCTCACCCGGAGGGGGCATGGTTCAGCCCCAGCATTTT
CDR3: CASSPGGGMVQPQHF

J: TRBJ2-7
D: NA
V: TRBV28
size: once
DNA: TGTGCCAGCAGTTTGTCGGGGACATCCTACGAGCAGTACTTC
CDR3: CASSLSGTSYEQYF

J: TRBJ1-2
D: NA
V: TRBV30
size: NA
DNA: TGTGCCTGGTCAGCGGTTAACTATGGCTACACCTTC
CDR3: CAWSAVNYGYTF

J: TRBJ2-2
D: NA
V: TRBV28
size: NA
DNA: TGTGCCAGCAGTCTCCCCAGGGCGAACACCGGGGAGCTGTTTTTT
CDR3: CASSLPRANTGELFF

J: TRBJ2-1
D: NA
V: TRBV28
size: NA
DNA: TGTGCCAGCAGTGTCCCGGGACTCGGGACCCTGTACAATGAGCAGTTCTTC
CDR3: CASSVPGLGTLYNEQFF

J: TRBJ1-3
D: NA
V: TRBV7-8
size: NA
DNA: TGTGCCAGCAGCCCTGCGGGGGCTCTTGGAAACACCATATATTTT
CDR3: CASSPAGALGNTIYF

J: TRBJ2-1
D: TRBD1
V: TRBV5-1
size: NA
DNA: TGCGCCAGCAGCACCAAGGACAGGTTCTACAATGAGCAGTTCTTC
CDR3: CASSTKDRFYNEQFF

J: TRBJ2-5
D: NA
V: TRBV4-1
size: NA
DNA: TGCGCCAGCAGCTCCCGAGCCCAGGTTGCCTCGGGCCGGGAGACCCAGTACTTC
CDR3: CASSSRAQVASGRETQYF

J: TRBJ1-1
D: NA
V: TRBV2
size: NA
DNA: TGTGCCAGCACCTCGAATGGTGCAGGGAACACTGAAGCTTTCTTT
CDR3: CASTSNGAGNTEAFF

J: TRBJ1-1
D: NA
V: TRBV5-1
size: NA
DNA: TGCGCCAGCCAATTCAAAGCGGGCACTGAAGCTTTCTTT
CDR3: CASQFKAGTEAFF